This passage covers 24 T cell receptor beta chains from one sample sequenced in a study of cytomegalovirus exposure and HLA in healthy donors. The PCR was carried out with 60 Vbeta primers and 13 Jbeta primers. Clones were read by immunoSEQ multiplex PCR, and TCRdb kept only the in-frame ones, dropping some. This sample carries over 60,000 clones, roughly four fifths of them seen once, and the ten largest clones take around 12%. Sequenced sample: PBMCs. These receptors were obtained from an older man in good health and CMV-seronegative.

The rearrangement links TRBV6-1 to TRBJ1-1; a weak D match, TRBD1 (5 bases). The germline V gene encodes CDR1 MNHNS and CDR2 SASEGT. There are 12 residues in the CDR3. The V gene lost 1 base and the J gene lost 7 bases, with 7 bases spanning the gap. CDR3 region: CASSEDRSEAFF. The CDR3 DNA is TGTGCCAGCAGTGAAGACAGGAGTGAAGCTTTCTTT.

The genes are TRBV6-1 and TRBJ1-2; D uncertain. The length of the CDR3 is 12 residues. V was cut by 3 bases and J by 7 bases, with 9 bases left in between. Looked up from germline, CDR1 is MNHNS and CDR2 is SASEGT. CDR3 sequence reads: CASSDRPTGYTF. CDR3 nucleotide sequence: TGTGCCAGCAGTGACAGGCCAACTGGCTACACCTTC.

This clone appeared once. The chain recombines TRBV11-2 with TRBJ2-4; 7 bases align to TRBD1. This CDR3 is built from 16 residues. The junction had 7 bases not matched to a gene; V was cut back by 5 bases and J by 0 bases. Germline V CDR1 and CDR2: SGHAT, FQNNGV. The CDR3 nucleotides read TGTGCCAGCAGCCCCACGAGGGGGCTAGCCAAAAACATTCAGTACTTC. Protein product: CASSPTRGLAKNIQYF.

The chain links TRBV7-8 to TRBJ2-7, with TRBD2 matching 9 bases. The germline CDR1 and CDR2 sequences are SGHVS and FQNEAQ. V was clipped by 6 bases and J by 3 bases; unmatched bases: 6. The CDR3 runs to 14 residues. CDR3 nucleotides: TGTGCCAGCAGTTTGACACTAGCGGGCTACGAGCAGTACTTC. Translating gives CASSLTLAGYEQYF. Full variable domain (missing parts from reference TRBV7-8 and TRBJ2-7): GAGVSQSPRYKVAKRGQDVALRCDPISGHVSLFWYQQALGQGPEFLTYFQNEAQLDKSGLPSDRFFAERPEGSVSTLKIQRTQQEDSAVYLCASSLTLAGYEQYFGPGTRLTVT.

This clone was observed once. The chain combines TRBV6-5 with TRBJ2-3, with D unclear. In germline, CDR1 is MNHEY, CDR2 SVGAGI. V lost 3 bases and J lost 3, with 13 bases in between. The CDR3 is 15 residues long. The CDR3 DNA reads TGTGCCAGCAGTTATTCCGGGTGGAAGACAGATACGCAGTATTTT. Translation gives CASSYSGWKTDTQYF.

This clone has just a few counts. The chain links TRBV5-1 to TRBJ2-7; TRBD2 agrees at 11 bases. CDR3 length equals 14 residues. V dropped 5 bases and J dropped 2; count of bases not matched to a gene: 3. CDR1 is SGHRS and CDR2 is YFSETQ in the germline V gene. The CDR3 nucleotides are TGCGCCAGCAGGCTAGCGGGGGGCCCCTACGAGCAGTACTTC. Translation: CASRLAGGPYEQYF. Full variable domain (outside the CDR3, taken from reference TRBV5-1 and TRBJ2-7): KAGVTQTPRYLIKTRGQQVTLSCSPISGHRSVSWYQQTPGQGLQFLFEYFSETQRNKGNFPGRFSGRQFSNSRSEMNVSTLELGDSALYLCASRLAGGPYEQYFGPGTRLTVT.

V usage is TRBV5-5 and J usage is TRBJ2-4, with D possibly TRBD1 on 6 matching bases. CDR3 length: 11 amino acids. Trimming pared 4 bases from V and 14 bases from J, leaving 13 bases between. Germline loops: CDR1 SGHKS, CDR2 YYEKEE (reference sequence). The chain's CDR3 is CASSQGQGEYF. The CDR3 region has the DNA TGTGCCAGCAGCCAGGGGCAGGGAGAGTACTTC.

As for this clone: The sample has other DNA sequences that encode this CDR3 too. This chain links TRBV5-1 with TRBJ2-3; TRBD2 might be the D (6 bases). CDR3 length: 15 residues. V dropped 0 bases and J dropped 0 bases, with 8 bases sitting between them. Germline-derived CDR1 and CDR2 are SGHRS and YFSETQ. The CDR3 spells CASSLVGGSTDTQYF. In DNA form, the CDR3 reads TGCGCCAGCAGCTTGGTCGGGGGTAGCACAGATACGCAGTATTTT.

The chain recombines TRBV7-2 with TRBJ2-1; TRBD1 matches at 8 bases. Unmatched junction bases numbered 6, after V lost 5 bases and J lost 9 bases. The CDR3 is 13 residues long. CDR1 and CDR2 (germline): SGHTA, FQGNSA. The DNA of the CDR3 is TGTGCCAGCAGCACACAGGGGGAAGGTGAGCAGTTCTTC. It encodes CASSTQGEGEQFF. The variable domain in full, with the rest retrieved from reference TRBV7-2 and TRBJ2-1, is GAGVSQSPSNKVTEKGKDVELRCDPISGHTALYWYRQSLGQGLEFLIYFQGNSAPDKSGLPSDRFSAERTGGSVSTLTIQRTQQEDSAVYLCASSTQGEGEQFFGPGTRLTVL.

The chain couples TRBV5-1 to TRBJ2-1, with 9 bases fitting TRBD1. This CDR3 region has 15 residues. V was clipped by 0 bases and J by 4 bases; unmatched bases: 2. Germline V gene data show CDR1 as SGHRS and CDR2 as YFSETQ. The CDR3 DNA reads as TGCGCCAGCAGCTTGGCCGGGACAGGGTACAATGAGCAGTTCTTC. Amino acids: CASSLAGTGYNEQFF. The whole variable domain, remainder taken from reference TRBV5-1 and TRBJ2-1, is KAGVTQTPRYLIKTRGQQVTLSCSPISGHRSVSWYQQTPGQGLQFLFEYFSETQRNKGNFPGRFSGRQFSNSRSEMNVSTLELGDSALYLCASSLAGTGYNEQFFGPGTRLTVL.

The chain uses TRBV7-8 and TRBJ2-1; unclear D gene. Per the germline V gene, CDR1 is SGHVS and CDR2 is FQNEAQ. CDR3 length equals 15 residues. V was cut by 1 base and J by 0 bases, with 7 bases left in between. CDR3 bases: TGTGCCAGCAGCTTAGACGCGAGCTCCTACAATGAGCAGTTCTTC. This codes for CASSLDASSYNEQFF.

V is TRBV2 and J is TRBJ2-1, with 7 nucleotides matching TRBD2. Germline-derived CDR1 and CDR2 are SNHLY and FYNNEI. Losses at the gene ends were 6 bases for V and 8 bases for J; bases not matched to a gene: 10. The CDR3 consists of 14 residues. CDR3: CASRLSGVGDEQFF. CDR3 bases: TGTGCCAGCAGACTAAGCGGGGTAGGCGATGAGCAGTTCTTC.

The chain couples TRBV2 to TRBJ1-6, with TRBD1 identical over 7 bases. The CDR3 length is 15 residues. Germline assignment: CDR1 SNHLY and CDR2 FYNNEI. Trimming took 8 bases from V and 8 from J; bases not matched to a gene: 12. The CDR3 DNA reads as TGTGCCAGCGGAAGCCAGACAGGGCGGGATTCACCCCTCCACTTT. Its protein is CASGSQTGRDSPLHF.

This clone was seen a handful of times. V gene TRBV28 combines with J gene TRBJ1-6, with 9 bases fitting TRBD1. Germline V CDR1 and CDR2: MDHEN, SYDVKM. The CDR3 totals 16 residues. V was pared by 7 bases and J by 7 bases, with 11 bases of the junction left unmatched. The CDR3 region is CASIPSPGQGNSPLHF. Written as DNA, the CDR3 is TGTGCCAGCATCCCTTCGCCGGGACAGGGCAATTCACCCCTCCACTTT.

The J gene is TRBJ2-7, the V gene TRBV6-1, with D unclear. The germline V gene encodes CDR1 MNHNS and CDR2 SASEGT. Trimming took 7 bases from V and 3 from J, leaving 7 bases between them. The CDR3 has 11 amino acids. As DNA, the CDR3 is TGTGCCAGCACTCTAATCTACGAGCAGTACTTC. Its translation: CASTLIYEQYF.

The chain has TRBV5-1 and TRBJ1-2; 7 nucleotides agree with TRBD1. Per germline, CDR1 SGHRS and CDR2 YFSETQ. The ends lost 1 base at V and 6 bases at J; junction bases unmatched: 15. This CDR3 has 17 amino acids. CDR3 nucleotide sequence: TGCGCCAGCAGCTTGACGGGACAGAAGGACAAGGCTGATGGCTACACCTTC. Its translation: CASSLTGQKDKADGYTF.

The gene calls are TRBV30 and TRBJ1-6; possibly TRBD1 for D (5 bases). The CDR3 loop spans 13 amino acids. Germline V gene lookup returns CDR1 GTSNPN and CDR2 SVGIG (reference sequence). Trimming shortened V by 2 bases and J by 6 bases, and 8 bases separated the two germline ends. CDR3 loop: CAWSRQLNSPLHF. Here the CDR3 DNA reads TGTGCCTGGAGTCGACAGCTTAATTCACCCCTCCACTTT.

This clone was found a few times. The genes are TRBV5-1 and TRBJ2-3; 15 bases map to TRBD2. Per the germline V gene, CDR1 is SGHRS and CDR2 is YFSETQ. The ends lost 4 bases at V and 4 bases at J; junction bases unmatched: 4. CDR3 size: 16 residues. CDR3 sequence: CASSPGLAGGADTQYF. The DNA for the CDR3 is TGCGCCAGCAGCCCGGGACTAGCGGGGGGAGCAGATACGCAGTATTTT.

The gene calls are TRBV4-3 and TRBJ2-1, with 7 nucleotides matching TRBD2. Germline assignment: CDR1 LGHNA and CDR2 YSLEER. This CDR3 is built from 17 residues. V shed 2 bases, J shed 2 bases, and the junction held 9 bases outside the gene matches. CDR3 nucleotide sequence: TGCGCCAGCAGCCAAAGCGGGGCACCACGCGCCTACAATGAGCAGTTCTTC. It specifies CASSQSGAPRAYNEQFF.

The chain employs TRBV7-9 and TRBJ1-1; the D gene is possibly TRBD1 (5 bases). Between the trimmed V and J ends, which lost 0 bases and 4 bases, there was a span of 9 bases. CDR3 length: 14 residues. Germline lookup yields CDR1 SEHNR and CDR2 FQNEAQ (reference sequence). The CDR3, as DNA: TGTGCCAGCAGCTTAGCAGGGGTGAGCACTGAAGCTTTCTTT. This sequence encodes CASSLAGVSTEAFF.

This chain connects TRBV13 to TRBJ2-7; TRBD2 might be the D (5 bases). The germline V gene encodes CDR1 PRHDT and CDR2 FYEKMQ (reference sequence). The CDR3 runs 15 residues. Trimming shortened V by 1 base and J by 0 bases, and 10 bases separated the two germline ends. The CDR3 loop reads CASSLEAGPSYEQYF. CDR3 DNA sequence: TGTGCCAGCAGCTTAGAGGCGGGCCCCTCCTACGAGCAGTACTTC.

The CDR3 loop reads CASSSPGTSVPGELFF. For the CDR3, the DNA is TGTGCCAGCAGCTCGCCCGGGACTAGCGTGCCCGGGGAGCTGTTTTTT. The chain carries TRBV21-1 and TRBJ2-2; the table's D call of TRBD2 was not tested on the DNA. TRBV21-1 is deemed a pseudogene. This CDR3 spans 16 amino acids.

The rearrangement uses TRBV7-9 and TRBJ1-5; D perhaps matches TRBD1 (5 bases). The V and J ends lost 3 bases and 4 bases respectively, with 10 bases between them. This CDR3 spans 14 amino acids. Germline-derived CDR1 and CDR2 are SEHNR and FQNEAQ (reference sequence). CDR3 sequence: CASSLGRGNQPQHF. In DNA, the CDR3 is TGTGCCAGCAGCTTGGGACGGGGGAATCAGCCCCAGCATTTT.

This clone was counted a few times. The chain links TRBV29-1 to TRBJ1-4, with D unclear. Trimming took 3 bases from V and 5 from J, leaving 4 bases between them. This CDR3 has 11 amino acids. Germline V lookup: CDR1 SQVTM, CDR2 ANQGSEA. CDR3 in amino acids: CSVDKNEKLFF. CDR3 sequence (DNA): TGCAGCGTTGATAAAAATGAAAAACTGTTTTTT.